Presented here are 27 T cell receptor beta chains from one specimen sequenced in a study of regulatory T cells in long-lasting Graves disease. TCR beta libraries were built with iRepertoire HTBI primers and Arm-PCR of CDR3 regions. TCRdb redid the calling of the multiplex PCR reads with MiXCR, one entry per CDR3 protein. The sample records under 300,000 distinct CDR3 sequences, 20% to 25% being singletons. Time point here: newly diagnosed GD, antithyroid drugs for less than 3 months. With RNA extracted from PBMCs as input, the TCR library was made. Here the sequenced sample was peripheral blood mononuclear cells (PBMCs), taken at new diagnosis, from a patient treated with antithyroid drugs. These receptors all come from a female donor with Graves disease.

The sample holds many counts of this clonotype. This chain uses TRBV12-3 or TRBV12-4 with TRBJ1-1; perhaps TRBD1 as D (6 bases). Trimming took off 3 bases at V and 8 bases at J, with 13 bases between the two ends. This CDR3 is 13 amino acids long. CDR3 loop: CASSFSDSLEAFF. The DNA of the CDR3 is TGTGCCAGCAGTTTCTCGGACAGCCTCGAAGCTTTCTTT.

Concerning this clonotype: This may be a read error, as it is one base from a much larger clone. The rearrangement links TRBV5-1 to TRBJ2-1; TRBD2 matches 7 bases. The length of the CDR3 is 15 residues. Germline CDR1 and CDR2: SGHRS and YFSETQ. V lost 5 bases, J lost 9 bases, and 14 bases stayed unmatched. This chain's CDR3 is CASRGVGGGDGEQFF. CDR3 in DNA: TGCGCCAGCAGAGGAGTTGGCGGGGGAGACGGTGAGCAGTTCTTC.

With regard to this clonotype: A far bigger clonotype differs at one base, so this is likely a read error. The chain combines TRBV7-2 with TRBJ2-1; D perhaps matches TRBD1 (5 bases). Germline V CDR1 and CDR2: SGHTA, FQGNSA. V lost 6 bases, J lost 10 bases, and 19 bases lay in between. This CDR3 is built from 14 residues. The CDR3 reads CASSSRAETYEQFF. The CDR3, as DNA: TGTGCCAGCAGTAGCAGGGCGGAAACCTACGAGCAGTTCTTC.

This clonotype was detected ten times or more. The genes are TRBV7-8 and TRBJ2-3; D is uncertain. The CDR3 extends over 15 amino acids. V shed 1 base and J shed 6 bases, with 14 bases lying between them. Germline CDR1 is SGHVS and CDR2 is FQNEAQ. CDR3 sequence: CASSLVRLLGDTQYF. CDR3 bases: TGTGCCAGCAGCTTAGTGCGGTTGTTGGGGGATACGCAGTATTTT.

The chain couples TRBV20-1 to TRBJ2-7; 8 bases are a match to TRBD2. The CDR3 totals 13 residues. CDR1 is DFQATT and CDR2 is SNEGSKA in the germline V gene (reference sequence). Unmatched junction bases numbered 9, after V lost 6 bases and J lost 5 bases. The CDR3 bases are TGCAGTGCCAACTTCGACGGGGGGGACGAGCAGTACTTC. Its translation is CSANFDGGDEQYF.

This clonotype turned up a few times. The CDR3 DNA follows: TGTGCCAGCAGTGACCAGTGGACCCAGTACTTC. It yields the protein CASSDQWTQYF. The V gene is TRBV2, the J gene TRBJ2-5; no clear D. Trimming took 3 bases from V and 7 from J, leaving 6 bases between them. This CDR3 is 11 amino acids long. CDR1 and CDR2 from the germline V gene are SNHLY and FYNNEI.

Many counts were recorded for this clonotype. This chain links TRBV24-1 with TRBJ1-4; D is undetermined. Germline V gene data show CDR1 as KGHDR and CDR2 as SFDVKD. This CDR3 has 16 amino acids. V was shortened by 2 bases and J by 4 bases, with 13 bases between the two germline ends. The CDR3 DNA is TGTGCCACCAGTGATTCTCGAGCGACCTATAATGAAAAACTGTTTTTT. It encodes CATSDSRATYNEKLFF.

This clonotype was recorded many times. The chain recombines TRBV7-2 with TRBJ1-5; D is ambiguous. The CDR3 spans 15 residues. Germline V CDR1 and CDR2: SGHTA, FQGNSA. V lost 5 bases, J lost 3 bases, and 14 bases lay in between. DNA of the CDR3: TGTGCCAGCAGCCCCTGGACCGGGGTCAATCAGCCCCAGCATTTT. It codes for CASSPWTGVNQPQHF.

This clonotype was picked up many times. This chain connects TRBV20-1 to TRBJ1-5, with TRBD1 matching 11 bases. Germline trimming cut 3 bases from V and 5 bases from J; bases unmatched to any gene: 6. Germline assignment: CDR1 DFQATT and CDR2 SNEGSKA (reference sequence). The CDR3 totals 15 residues. The CDR3 coding sequence is TGCAGTGCTAGGGGGACAGGGGGTCTCTATCAGCCCCAGCATTTT. This sequence encodes CSARGTGGLYQPQHF.

As to this clonotype: This likely stems from a read error, as it lies one base from a far larger clone. The final CDR3 position lacks the conserved phenylalanine or tryptophan, pointing to a likely read error. J is TRBJ1-5 and V is TRBV10-3; 8 bases fit TRBD1. The CDR3 covers 15 residues. The germline gives CDR1 ENHRY, CDR2 SYGVKD. J lost 6 bases, V lost 10 bases, and 14 bases had no gene match. CDR3 in DNA: TGTGCCAGCAGGCGAACAGGGGGGAAAGGTCAGCCCCAGCATTCT. The encoded protein is CASRRTGGKGQPQHS.

This clonotype was seen a handful of times. The genes are TRBV10-2 and TRBJ1-5; D is possibly TRBD1 (5 bases). Germline CDR1 is WSHSY and CDR2 is SAAADI. Trimming left V 6 bases short and J 4 bases short, with 13 bases between. CDR3 size: 14 residues. The CDR3 is CASSPSGDNQPQHF. The CDR3 DNA sequence: TGCGCCAGCAGCCCTTCGGGGGATAATCAGCCCCAGCATTTT.

This clonotype was recorded many times. The chain links TRBV27 to TRBJ2-1; 13 bases match TRBD2. Germline CDR1 and CDR2: MNHEY and SMNVEV (reference sequence). This CDR3 has 16 amino acids. The V segment lost 5 bases and the J segment 5 bases; nucleotides outside the gene matches: 6. The CDR3 sequence: CASSPLGLAGNNEQFF. The CDR3 region has the DNA TGTGCCAGCAGTCCCCTGGGACTAGCGGGGAACAATGAGCAGTTCTTC.

The chain has TRBV20-1 and TRBJ1-2, with D possibly matching TRBD1 (5 bases). V gave up 7 bases and J gave up 4 bases, with 13 bases separating them. Per the germline V gene, CDR1 is DFQATT and CDR2 is SNEGSKA (reference sequence). The CDR3 spans 12 residues. The CDR3 DNA reads as TGCAGTGGACAGACGTTAGGCTATGGCTACACCTTC. It encodes CSGQTLGYGYTF.

This clonotype was seen repeatedly, ten times or more. CDR3 residues: CSAPPDAYSNQPQHF. CDR3 DNA: TGCAGTGCCCCTCCCGACGCATATAGCAATCAGCCCCAGCATTTT. The chain carries TRBV20-1 and TRBJ1-5, with D uncertain. There are 15 residues in the CDR3. V was clipped by 6 bases and J by 0 bases, with 15 bases between them. Germline CDR1 is DFQATT and CDR2 is SNEGSKA (reference sequence).

There are a few counts of this clonotype. The rearrangement links TRBV30 to TRBJ2-7, with a possible D match to TRBD2 (5 bases). The germline V gene encodes CDR1 GTSNPN and CDR2 SVGIG (reference sequence). The length of the CDR3 is 14 residues. Trimming left V 1 base short and J 0 bases short, with 10 bases between. The CDR3, as DNA: TGTGCCTGGAGTGAGGGAGCCAGCTCCTACGAGCAGTACTTC. Protein: CAWSEGASSYEQYF.

This clonotype was recorded at least ten times. CDR3 bases: TGTGCCAGCAGTTCCCGTATGGCGAGTGAAAAACTGTTTTTT. This translates into CASSSRMASEKLFF. The chain couples TRBV6-2 or TRBV6-3 to TRBJ1-4; D not resolved. CDR1 is MNHEY, CDR2 SVGEGT, per germline. Trimming took 4 bases from V and 7 from J, leaving 13 bases between them. This CDR3 spans 14 amino acids.

This clonotype was seen many times. The chain has TRBV5-1 and TRBJ2-1, with TRBD2 identical over 9 bases. This CDR3 is built from 16 residues. V dropped 0 bases and J dropped 2; count of bases not matched to a gene: 3. The germline V gene has CDR1 SGHRS and CDR2 YFSETQ. The chain's CDR3 is CASSLASGKTYNEQFF. The DNA for the CDR3 is TGCGCCAGCAGCTTGGCTAGCGGGAAGACCTACAATGAGCAGTTCTTC.

In this sample, this clonotype turned up many times. The V call is TRBV11-2, the J call TRBJ1-4; unclear D gene. Germline V CDR1 and CDR2: SGHAT, FQNNGV. CDR3 length equals 13 residues. The V and J ends lost 4 bases and 7 bases respectively, with 10 bases between them. CDR3 protein: CASSSFSGEKLFF. The CDR3, as DNA: TGTGCCAGCAGCTCCTTTAGTGGTGAAAAACTGTTTTTT.

Only a few counts were recorded for this clonotype. The rearrangement joins TRBV7-2 to TRBJ1-5; 8 nucleotides align to TRBD1. CDR3 length: 17 amino acids. V shed 5 bases, J shed 2 bases, and the junction held 11 bases outside the gene matches. Germline CDR1 is SGHTA and CDR2 is FQGNSA. CDR3 residues: CASSRGQGGRGNQPQHF. The CDR3, as DNA: TGTGCCAGCAGCCGAGGACAGGGCGGGAGAGGCAATCAGCCCCAGCATTTT.

V usage is TRBV29-1 and J usage is TRBJ1-1; unclear D gene. The V end lost 7 bases, the J end lost 8 bases, and 11 bases lay between the germline ends. This CDR3 comprises 10 residues. Germline CDR1 is SQVTM and CDR2 is ANQGSEA. This chain's CDR3 is CSGSRTEAFF. CDR3 DNA: TGCAGCGGGAGCCGGACCGAAGCTTTCTTT.

The table lists this clonotype with many counts. The chain links TRBV6-1 to TRBJ2-5, with TRBD2 as a possible D gene (7 bases). Germline values: CDR1 MNHNS, CDR2 SASEGT. This CDR3 is built from 15 residues. The V and J ends lost 5 bases and 4 bases respectively, with 17 bases between them. CDR3 coding DNA: TGTGCCAGCAGTCCACGGGGGGCCCCAAGAGAGACCCAGTACTTC. This gives the protein CASSPRGAPRETQYF.

At least ten counts were recorded for this clonotype. In DNA form, the CDR3 reads TGCAGTTCCTCCTTCCGGAGCTCCTACGAGCAGTACTTC. It specifies CSSSFRSSYEQYF. The chain combines TRBV20-1 with TRBJ2-7; no definite D call. V lost 8 bases and J lost 0, with 14 bases in between. Germline V gene data show CDR1 as DFQATT and CDR2 as SNEGSKA (reference sequence). This CDR3 has 13 amino acids.

In its sample, this clonotype was seen many times. The chain carries TRBV20-1 and TRBJ2-1; D unclear. The CDR3 totals 15 residues. Germline V gene lookup returns CDR1 DFQATT and CDR2 SNEGSKA (reference sequence). The germline V and J ends were trimmed by 3 bases and 0 bases, with 12 bases remaining between them. The CDR3 here is CSARGFQSSYNEQFF. The CDR3 coding sequence is TGCAGTGCTAGGGGGTTTCAGAGCTCCTACAATGAGCAGTTCTTC.

This clonotype was picked up a small number of times. The chain employs TRBV10-1 and TRBJ1-4; TRBD1 matches 7 bases. J was trimmed by 5 bases and V by 4 bases; bases with no gene match: 4. This CDR3 spans 14 amino acids. Germline V gene sequence: CDR1 WNHNN, CDR2 SYGVQD (reference sequence). The CDR3 here is CASSGAGGNEKLFF. The CDR3 region has the DNA TGCGCCAGCAGTGGGGCAGGGGGAAATGAAAAACTGTTTTTT.

As regards this clonotype: This could be a read error, since a much larger clone is one nucleotide away. V and J are TRBV5-6 and TRBJ2-2; possibly TRBD2 for D (5 bases). The CDR3 has 15 residues. Germline V gives CDR1 SGHDT, CDR2 YYEEEE. The CDR3 coding sequence is TGTGCCAGCAGCTTGGTGGGTCAGCACACCGGGGAGCCGTTTTTT. Encoded protein: CASSLVGQHTGEPFF.

In this sample, this clonotype turned up many times. The chain carries TRBV12-3 or TRBV12-4 and TRBJ2-3; no reliable D call. The CDR3 extends over 15 amino acids. Trimming stripped 4 bases from V and 0 bases from J, with 11 bases between. The CDR3 sequence: CASSSTTRSTDTQYF. The CDR3 DNA reads TGTGCCAGCAGTTCCACCACGAGAAGCACAGATACGCAGTATTTT.

Many counts were recorded for this clonotype. This chain links TRBV12-3 or TRBV12-4 with TRBJ2-3, with a possible D match to TRBD1 (5 bases). The CDR3 covers 12 residues. Trimming cost V 6 bases and J 7 bases, with 11 bases left between them. CDR3 region: CASSPRVNTQYF. The CDR3, as DNA: TGTGCCAGCAGCCCCAGGGTGAATACGCAGTATTTT.